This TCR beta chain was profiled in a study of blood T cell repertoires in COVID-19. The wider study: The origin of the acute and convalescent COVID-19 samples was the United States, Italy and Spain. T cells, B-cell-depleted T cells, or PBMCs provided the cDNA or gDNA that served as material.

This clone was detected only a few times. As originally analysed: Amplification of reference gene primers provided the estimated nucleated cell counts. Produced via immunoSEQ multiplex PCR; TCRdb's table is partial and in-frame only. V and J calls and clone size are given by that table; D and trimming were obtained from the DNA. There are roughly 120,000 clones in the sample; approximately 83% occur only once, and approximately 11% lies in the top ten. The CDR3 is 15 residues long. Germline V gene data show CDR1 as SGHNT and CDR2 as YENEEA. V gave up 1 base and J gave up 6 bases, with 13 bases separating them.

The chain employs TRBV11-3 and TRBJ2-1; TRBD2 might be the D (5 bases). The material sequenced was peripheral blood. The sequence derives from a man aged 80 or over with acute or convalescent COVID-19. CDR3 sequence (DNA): TGTGCCAGCAGCTTAGGGTATGGTGCGGGCAATGAGCAGTTCTTC. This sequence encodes CASSLGYGAGNEQFF.